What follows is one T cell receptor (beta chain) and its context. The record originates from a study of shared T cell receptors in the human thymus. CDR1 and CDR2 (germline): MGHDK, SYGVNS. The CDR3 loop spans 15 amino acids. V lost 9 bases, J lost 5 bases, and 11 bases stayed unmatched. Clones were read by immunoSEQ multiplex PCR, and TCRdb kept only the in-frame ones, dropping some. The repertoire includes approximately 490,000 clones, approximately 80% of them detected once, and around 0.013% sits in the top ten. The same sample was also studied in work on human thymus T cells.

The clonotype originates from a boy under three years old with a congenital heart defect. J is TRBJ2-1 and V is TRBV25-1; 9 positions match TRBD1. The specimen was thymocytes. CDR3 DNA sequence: TGTGCCAGAAGAACCGGGACAGGGAGGAACAATGAGCAGTTCTTC. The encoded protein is CARRTGTGRNNEQFF. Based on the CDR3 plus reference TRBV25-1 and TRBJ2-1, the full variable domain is EADIYQTPRYLVIGTGKKITLECSQTMGHDKMYWYQQDPGMELHLIHYSYGVNSTEKGDLSSESTVSRIRTEHFPLTLESARPSHTSQYLCARRTGTGRNNEQFFGPGTRLTVL.